This TCR beta chain comes out of a study of OX40 agonist ivuxolimab in advanced cancers. Turning to the study itself: Ivuxolimab was delivered to patients intravenously every 2 weeks at doses spanning 0.01 to 10 mg/kg. Study-wide results and caveats: Among expanded peripheral T cells, antigen specificity went undetermined. Part of the nonresponder group also had normalized T-cell clonal expansion that was low. Blood T cells, both CD4+ and CD8+, expanded clonally by week 6 at 0.1 to 3.0 mg/kg.

Clones were read by immunoSEQ multiplex PCR, and TCRdb kept only the in-frame ones, dropping some. Of almost 35,000 clones listed, roughly 80% are singletons. With respect to this clone: Its antigen is as yet unknown.

V was shortened by 6 bases and J by 3 bases, with 11 bases between the two germline ends. The CDR3 contains 14 residues. Germline lookup yields CDR1 MNHEY and CDR2 SMNVEV (reference sequence). The gene calls are TRBV27 and TRBJ2-2; D gene uncertain. The TCR was taken from an adult with an advanced solid tumor such as melanoma, head and neck, liver or kidney cancer. The starting material was CD4+ or CD8+ T cells sorted from blood, obtained in a trial of the OX40 agonist ivuxolimab. CDR3 in amino acids: CASSPDTDTGELFF. CDR3 sequence (DNA): TGTGCCAGCAGCCCAGACACCGACACCGGGGAGCTGTTTTTT.